This T cell receptor beta chain appears in the sequencing data of a study of blood T cell repertoires in COVID-19. Produced via immunoSEQ multiplex PCR; TCRdb's table is partial and in-frame only. The sample includes a few hundred thousand clones, 70% to 90% seen only once; the top ten take more than 0.95%. V was clipped by 2 bases and J by 1 base; unmatched bases: 5. Germline CDR1 reads SGHDT; CDR2 reads YYEEEE. The CDR3 contains 15 residues. The sequenced material came from PBMCs or T cells enriched from blood (not recorded which). The TCR was taken from a woman aged 18-29 years who had recovered from COVID-19. The chain carries TRBV5-6 and TRBJ1-1, with 7 positions matching TRBD1. The CDR3 sequence: CASSLQGGPNTEAFF. In DNA form, the CDR3 reads TGTGCCAGCAGCTTACAAGGGGGCCCGAACACTGAAGCTTTCTTT.